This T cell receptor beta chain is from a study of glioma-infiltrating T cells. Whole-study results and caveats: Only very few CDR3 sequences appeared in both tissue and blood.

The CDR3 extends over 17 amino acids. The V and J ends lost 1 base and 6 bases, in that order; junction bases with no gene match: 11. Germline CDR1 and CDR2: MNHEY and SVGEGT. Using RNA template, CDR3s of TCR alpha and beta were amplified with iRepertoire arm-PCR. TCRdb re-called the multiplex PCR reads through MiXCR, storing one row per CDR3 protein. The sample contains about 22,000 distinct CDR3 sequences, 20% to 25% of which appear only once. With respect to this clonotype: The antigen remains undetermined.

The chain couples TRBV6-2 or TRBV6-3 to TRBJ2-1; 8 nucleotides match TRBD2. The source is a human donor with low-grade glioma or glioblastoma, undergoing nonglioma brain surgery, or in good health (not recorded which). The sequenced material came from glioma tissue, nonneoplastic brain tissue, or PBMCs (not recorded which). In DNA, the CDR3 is TGTGCCAGCAGTTACTGCGGTAGCGGGGTGGATCCCAATGAGCAGTTCTTC. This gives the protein CASSYCGSGVDPNEQFF.